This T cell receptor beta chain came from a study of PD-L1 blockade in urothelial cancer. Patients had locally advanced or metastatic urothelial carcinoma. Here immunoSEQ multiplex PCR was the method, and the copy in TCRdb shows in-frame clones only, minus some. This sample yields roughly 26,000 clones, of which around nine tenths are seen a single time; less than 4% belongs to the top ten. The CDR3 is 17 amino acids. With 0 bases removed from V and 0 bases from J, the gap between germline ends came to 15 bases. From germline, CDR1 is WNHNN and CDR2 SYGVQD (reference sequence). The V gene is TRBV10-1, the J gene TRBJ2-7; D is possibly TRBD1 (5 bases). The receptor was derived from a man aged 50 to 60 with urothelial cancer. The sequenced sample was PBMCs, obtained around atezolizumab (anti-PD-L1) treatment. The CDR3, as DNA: TGCGCCAGCAGTGAGTCCGGAGTAGACAGAAGCTCCTACGAGCAGTACTTC. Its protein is CASSESGVDRSSYEQYF.